Below, 5 T cell receptor beta chains from the same sample are listed, as sequenced in a study of response to subunit inactivated influenza vaccine. TCRdb independently ran MiXCR on the RT-PCR reads; one entry per CDR3 protein. Found here are hundreds of thousands of distinct CDR3 sequences, about 10% of them singletons; the top ten hold roughly 10%. The sample consisted of PBMCs from blood, taken on the day of vaccination. The receptor source for this set is a middle-aged man who received an inactivated influenza vaccine.

The genes are TRBV5-1 and TRBJ2-1; tentative D call: TRBD1 (5 bases). Germline V gene sequence: CDR1 SGHRS, CDR2 YFSETQ. This CDR3 is built from 15 residues. Trimming cost V 0 bases and J 8 bases, with 15 bases left between them. CDR3 loop: CASSLDRTSVDEQFF. The CDR3 DNA sequence: TGCGCCAGCAGCTTGGACCGGACAAGTGTAGATGAGCAGTTCTTC.

The chain employs TRBV27 and TRBJ2-5; 9 positions match TRBD2. The CDR3 loop spans 16 amino acids. The germline V gene encodes CDR1 MNHEY and CDR2 SMNVEV (reference sequence). J was trimmed by 2 bases and V by 2 bases; bases with no gene match: 6. In DNA, the CDR3 is TGTGCCAGCAGTTTAATAGCGGGAGAGGTACAAGAGACCCAGTACTTC. Its translation: CASSLIAGEVQETQYF.

This clonotype was found a few times. This chain uses TRBV14 with TRBJ2-1; perhaps TRBD1 as D (6 bases). Trimming removed 1 base from V and 9 bases from J, with 10 bases in between. Germline CDR1 is SGHDN and CDR2 is FVKESK. The CDR3 is made up of 13 amino acids. The CDR3 protein is CASSQAVGGEQFF. The CDR3 DNA reads TGTGCCAGCAGCCAAGCCGTAGGGGGTGAGCAGTTCTTC.

This clonotype was recorded a few times. This chain joins TRBV20-1 and TRBJ2-7, with 7 positions matching TRBD2. Looked up from germline, CDR1 is DFQATT and CDR2 is SNEGSKA (reference sequence). The CDR3 contains 15 residues. V was clipped by 6 bases and J by 0 bases; unmatched bases: 11. The CDR3: CSAFPLATSSYEQYF. In nucleotides, the CDR3 is TGCAGTGCGTTCCCACTAGCGACTAGCTCCTACGAGCAGTACTTC.

The chain combines TRBV20-1 with TRBJ2-7, with 11 bases that match TRBD2. Looked up from germline, CDR1 is DFQATT and CDR2 is SNEGSKA (reference sequence). J lost 3 bases, V lost 7 bases, and 5 bases had no gene match. The CDR3 totals 13 residues. DNA of the CDR3: TGCAGTGGTATAGCGGGAGGGAACTACGAGCAGTACTTC. Amino acid sequence: CSGIAGGNYEQYF.